This T cell receptor beta chain was recorded in a study of T cells in Graves' hyperthyroidism and ophthalmopathy. This CDR3 spans 14 amino acids. Germline CDR1 reads MNHEY; CDR2 reads SMNVEV (reference sequence). V lost 4 bases and J lost 8, with 14 bases in between. A few counts support this clonotype. Its antigen is unidentified. Pregnant or lactating patients were excluded, as were those with uncontrolled infection or other autoimmune disease. Out of more than 8 ml of fresh peripheral blood came the PBMCs. RNA transcripts served as the template for amplifying TCR beta CDR3 regions. In the first-round RT-PCR of the TCR CDR3, the HTBI primer set was used. TCRdb processed the multiplex PCR reads anew with MiXCR; each CDR3 protein has one entry. The sample lists some 700,000 distinct CDR3 sequences, roughly 17% seen once, with 15% to 17% in the top ten. Findings and caveats of the study: Ophthalmopathy could be told apart from stable hyperthyroidism with a 13 V-J model.

The clonotype was recovered from a man between 50 and 59 years old with Graves' hyperthyroidism. The sample taken for sequencing was blood. The chain is built from TRBV27 and TRBJ1-4; unclear D gene. CDR3 protein: CASSYRDNDEKLFF. As DNA, the CDR3 is TGTGCCAGCAGTTACCGAGATAATGACGAAAAACTGTTTTTT.